This is a list of T cell receptor beta chains from one sample in a study of blood T cell repertoires in COVID-19. Using immunoSEQ multiplex PCR, the repertoire was profiled, and TCRdb retains in-frame clones only, with some absent. The sample includes just over 650,000 clones, 80% to 90% of them seen just once. Sequenced input: peripheral blood. All receptors derive from a woman aged 18-29 years with acute or convalescent COVID-19. Both conserved end residues are trimmed from each CDR3. Fields, in order: CDR3 protein, CDR3 length, V gene, clone size. Rows may omit the clone size; those that give it use once, few, many or a size class.

ASSLWTEGYGYT,12,TRBV5-5,.
ASSLPGQTLYEQY,13,TRBV28,.
ASSFGTSPTTYGYT,14,TRBV7-8,.
ASSRGGLPYNEQF,13,TRBV5-4,.
AWSPGYEQY,9,TRBV30,.
SVVVPRSYEQY,11,TRBV29-1,.
ASSLSGGPTNEKLF,14,TRBV7-6,.
ASSAPARGGRRDTQY,15,TRBV9,once
ASKTGDEQY,9,TRBV25-1,.
ASSLGWGASTRVNEQY,16,TRBV5-4,.
ASDRSEGKLF,10,TRBV30,.
ASSSMGRLSNQPQH,14,TRBV19,.